The rows below give T cell receptor beta chains drawn from one sample of a study of T cells after yellow fever vaccination. Each CDR3 protein gets one entry after TCRdb re-called the 5' RACE reads with MiXCR. The sample shows 250,000 to 300,000 distinct CDR3 sequences, around 8.6% of them seen only once. Sequenced material: CD4+ T cells sorted from PBMCs, taken 5 days after the yellow fever booster vaccination. The receptors shown here come from a man aged 18 to 29 who received the YFV17D yellow fever vaccine. Each CDR3 is given without its conserved first and last residue. Clone size appears in some rows only: once, few, many, or a class for an expanded clone.

j_call: TRBJ1-2
clone_size: .
v_call: TRBV6-5
cdr3_aa: ASTVGHLYGYT

j_call: TRBJ1-6
clone_size: few
v_call: TRBV5-1
cdr3_aa: ASSLGGPDSPLH

j_call: TRBJ2-1
clone_size: .
v_call: TRBV6-2/TRBV6-3
cdr3_aa: ASSQTPVGSYNEQF

j_call: TRBJ2-3
clone_size: .
v_call: TRBV7-2
cdr3_aa: ASSYITDTQY

j_call: TRBJ1-5
clone_size: .
v_call: TRBV6-5
cdr3_aa: ASSYSRRQPQH

j_call: TRBJ2-6
clone_size: .
v_call: TRBV7-2
cdr3_aa: ASKRTGFESGANVLT

j_call: TRBJ1-5
clone_size: once
v_call: TRBV3-1
cdr3_aa: ASSQDAGNQPQH

j_call: TRBJ1-6
clone_size: many
v_call: TRBV6-6
cdr3_aa: ASNVQGRNSPLH

j_call: TRBJ2-7
clone_size: few
v_call: TRBV6-2/TRBV6-3
cdr3_aa: ASSRESTYEQY

j_call: TRBJ1-4
clone_size: few
v_call: TRBV14
cdr3_aa: ASSQQTGFNEKLF

j_call: TRBJ2-3
clone_size: .
v_call: TRBV4-1
cdr3_aa: ASSQESGGAVDTQY

j_call: TRBJ2-5
clone_size: few
v_call: TRBV9
cdr3_aa: ASSPTTGGVTQY

j_call: TRBJ2-3
clone_size: many
v_call: TRBV12-3/TRBV12-4
cdr3_aa: ASSSPAGGGTDTQY

j_call: TRBJ2-5
clone_size: .
v_call: TRBV5-1
cdr3_aa: ASSSPAGETQY

j_call: TRBJ2-1
clone_size: few
v_call: TRBV29-1
cdr3_aa: SGLRPTSNEQF

j_call: TRBJ1-3
clone_size: few
v_call: TRBV3-1
cdr3_aa: ASSQGPASGNTIY

j_call: TRBJ1-2
clone_size: .
v_call: TRBV2
cdr3_aa: ASSEAEGYGYT

j_call: TRBJ2-5
clone_size: many
v_call: TRBV6-2/TRBV6-3
cdr3_aa: ASSLVSWETQY

j_call: TRBJ2-3
clone_size: .
v_call: TRBV6-5
cdr3_aa: ASSYSTQGTQY

j_call: TRBJ2-5
clone_size: many
v_call: TRBV5-6
cdr3_aa: ASSYRVQETQY